Below, 20 T cell receptor beta chains from the same sample are listed, as sequenced in a study of cytomegalovirus exposure and HLA in healthy donors. Vbeta (60) and Jbeta (13) primers were used in the PCR. Using immunoSEQ multiplex PCR, the repertoire was profiled, and TCRdb retains in-frame clones only, with some absent. Of approximately 210,000 clones in the sample, about 81% were seen once. Material: PBMCs. All receptors come from a young man in good health and CMV-seronegative.

This sequence joins TRBV5-5 and TRBJ2-5; 11 nucleotides align to TRBD2. The germline CDR1 and CDR2 sequences are SGHKS and YYEKEE (reference sequence). V shed 4 bases and J 5 bases; nucleotides not matched to a gene: 4. This CDR3 contains 14 residues. CDR3 in amino acids: CASSLGLAVETQYF. The CDR3 bases are TGTGCCAGCAGCCTGGGACTAGCGGTGGAGACCCAGTACTTC.

Here the CDR3 reads CASSLVPFNEQYF. CDR3 bases: TGTGCCAGCAGCTTAGTTCCGTTTAACGAGCAGTACTTC. The chain combines TRBV11-2 with TRBJ2-7; D gene ambiguous. Germline loops: CDR1 SGHAT, CDR2 FQNNGV. The CDR3 consists of 13 residues. The V end lost 1 base, the J end lost 5 bases, and 9 bases lay between the germline ends.

On this clone: At one of its ends the junction is not consistent with the germline gene, which may arise from a read error. The genes are TRBV15 and TRBJ1-4, with 8 bases matching TRBD1. CDR3 size: 15 residues. Germline assignment: CDR1 LNHNV and CDR2 YYDKDF (reference sequence). CDR3 in amino acids: CATSRVDRDNEKLLF. The CDR3 nucleotides are TGTGCCACCAGCAGAGTGGACAGGGATAATGAAAAACTGCTTTTT.

The chain is built from TRBV18 and TRBJ2-7; 9 nucleotides agree with TRBD2. The CDR3 is 14 amino acids. The trim removed 3 bases at V and 5 bases at J, leaving 5 bases unmatched. The germline V gene has CDR1 KGHSH and CDR2 LQKENI. This chain's CDR3 is CASSPVAGGDEQYF. DNA of the CDR3: TGTGCCAGCTCACCTGTGGCGGGGGGGGACGAGCAGTACTTC. Together with reference TRBV18 and TRBJ2-7, the CDR3 gives the full variable domain: NAGVMQNPRHLVRRRGQEARLRCSPMKGHSHVYWYRQLPEEGLKFMVYLQKENIIDESGMPKERFSAEFPKEGPSILRIQQVVRGDSAAYFCASSPVAGGDEQYFGPGTRLTVT.

This chain uses TRBV7-2 with TRBJ1-1, with 7 positions matching TRBD1. V dropped 1 base and J dropped 7; count of bases not matched to a gene: 9. Germline-derived CDR1 and CDR2 are SGHTA and FQGNSA. This CDR3 comprises 15 residues. CDR3 in amino acids: CASSLEIGGDSEAFF. DNA for the CDR3: TGTGCCAGCAGCTTAGAAATAGGTGGGGACAGTGAAGCTTTCTTT.

The chain uses TRBV13 and TRBJ2-4; D unresolved. CDR3 length equals 15 residues. With 5 bases removed from V and 1 base from J, the gap between germline ends came to 12 bases. The germline V gene encodes CDR1 PRHDT and CDR2 FYEKMQ (reference sequence). The CDR3 nucleotides read TGTGCCAGCAGCACCGACTCGAAGGCCAAAAACATTCAGTACTTC. It translates to CASSTDSKAKNIQYF.

The V call is TRBV27, the J call TRBJ2-7; 7 bases match TRBD2. This CDR3 has 15 residues. V trimming: 3 bases; J trimming: 1 base; junction bases outside the gene matches: 6. Germline V lookup: CDR1 MNHEY, CDR2 SMNVEV (reference sequence). This CDR3 reads CASSLERGLSYEQYF. For the CDR3, the DNA is TGTGCCAGCAGTTTGGAGCGGGGACTATCCTACGAGCAGTACTTC.

The rearrangement links TRBV6-6 to TRBJ1-2; D is uncertain. Germline V gene sequence: CDR1 MNHNY, CDR2 SVGAGI (reference sequence). This CDR3 has 13 residues. The ends were cut back, 5 bases at V and 7 bases at J, with 14 bases in the middle. For the CDR3, the DNA is TGTGCCAGCAGTCAACGAGACATGGGTGGCTACACCTTC. Its protein is CASSQRDMGGYTF.

DNA for the CDR3: TGTGCCAGCAGTGACGGACTAGCGGTTGTGGGCTACGAGCAGTACTTC. Translation: CASSDGLAVVGYEQYF. V gene TRBV6-1 combines with J gene TRBJ2-7; 10 bases line up with TRBD2. Losses at the gene ends were 3 bases for V and 3 bases for J; bases not matched to a gene: 8. Germline values: CDR1 MNHNS, CDR2 SASEGT. The CDR3 sequence is 16 residues long.

V gene TRBV4-3 combines with J gene TRBJ2-6; 8 nucleotides match TRBD1. Trimming at V came to 4 bases and at J to 3 bases, leaving 2 bases not matched to a gene. The CDR3 spans 15 residues. Germline lookup yields CDR1 LGHNA and CDR2 YSLEER. This chain's CDR3 is CASSRDRSGANVLTF. The CDR3 region has the DNA TGCGCCAGCAGCCGGGACAGGAGTGGGGCCAACGTCCTGACTTTC.

The rearrangement joins TRBV11-2 to TRBJ2-3; 9 bases align to TRBD2. The trim removed 2 bases at V and 8 bases at J, leaving 11 bases unmatched. The CDR3 has 16 amino acids. Germline V gene data show CDR1 as SGHAT and CDR2 as FQNNGV. Here the CDR3 DNA reads TGTGCCAGCAGCTTAAGGGTAGTAGCGGGGGCTGGTACGCAGTATTTT. This gives the protein CASSLRVVAGAGTQYF.

This sequence joins TRBV11-1 and TRBJ2-7; 7 positions agree with TRBD1. There are 14 residues in the CDR3. The V gene's germline CDR1 is SGHAT and CDR2 FQDESV (reference sequence). V gave up 5 bases and J gave up 7 bases; unmatched junction bases: 11. CDR3 nucleotides: TGTGCCAGCAGCCAACAGGGGCCGGTGGGTGAGCAGTACTTC. Its translation: CASSQQGPVGEQYF.

This clone is a singleton in its sample. The rearrangement links TRBV28 to TRBJ2-1; 8 bases are shared with TRBD2. Trimming cost V 3 bases and J 6 bases; bases outside gene matches: 7. Germline V CDR1 and CDR2: MDHEN, SYDVKM. The CDR3 extends over 15 amino acids. CDR3 residues: CASSLGLGSGNEQFF. CDR3 nucleotides: TGTGCCAGCAGTTTGGGACTAGGATCCGGCAATGAGCAGTTCTTC.

The CDR3 nucleotides read TGTGCCAGCAGCTTTAGGACAGCTAACACCGGGGAGCTGTTTTTT. This codes for CASSFRTANTGELFF. The rearrangement links TRBV7-2 to TRBJ2-2, with D maybe TRBD1 (6 bases). CDR1 is SGHTA and CDR2 is FQGNSA in the germline V gene. The CDR3 covers 15 residues. The V end was cut by 3 bases, the J end by 2 bases, with 10 bases between.

The count of this clone is one. The chain employs TRBV2 and TRBJ2-1; D is possibly TRBD2 (5 bases). In germline, CDR1 is SNHLY, CDR2 FYNNEI. The CDR3 loop spans 15 amino acids. Between the trimmed V and J ends, which lost 6 bases and 2 bases, there was a span of 14 bases. CDR3 sequence (DNA): TGTGCCAGCAGCCAAATGAGCGGCCCCTACAATGAGCAGTTCTTC. Translation: CASSQMSGPYNEQFF.

The chain employs TRBV29-1 and TRBJ2-5; a possible D gene is TRBD1 (6 bases). The CDR3 is 14 amino acids. Per germline, CDR1 SQVTM and CDR2 ANQGSEA. V lost 4 bases to trimming and J lost 1 base, with 13 bases between them. The CDR3 protein is CSVAGTPLQETQYF. In DNA form, the CDR3 reads TGCAGCGTTGCGGGGACACCCCTCCAAGAGACCCAGTACTTC.

This clone appeared a single time. The chain couples TRBV7-2 to TRBJ1-3; 7 nucleotides agree with TRBD1. Trimming took 1 base from V and 4 from J; bases not matched to a gene: 7. The CDR3 length is 16 residues. Looked up from germline, CDR1 is SGHTA and CDR2 is FQGNSA. In DNA form, the CDR3 reads TGTGCCAGCAGCTTAGGGTCCACAGGGGCCGGAAACACCATATATTTT. This translates into CASSLGSTGAGNTIYF.

The chain has TRBV19 and TRBJ2-1; unclear D gene. Germline loops: CDR1 LNHDA, CDR2 SQIVND (reference sequence). CDR3 length equals 13 residues. V lost 1 base, J lost 3 bases, and 4 bases lay in between. CDR3 sequence: CASSIARYNEQFF. In nucleotides, the CDR3 is TGTGCCAGTAGTATAGCCCGCTACAATGAGCAGTTCTTC.

The chain is built from TRBV28 and TRBJ1-5, with D perhaps TRBD1 (6 bases). Germline loops: CDR1 MDHEN, CDR2 SYDVKM. The CDR3 sequence is 14 residues long. The germline V and J ends were trimmed by 5 bases and 7 bases, with 15 bases remaining between them. The CDR3 region is CASSPTTGRQPQHF. The CDR3 nucleotides read TGTGCCAGCAGTCCGACCACAGGGAGACAGCCCCAGCATTTT.

The chain has TRBV30 and TRBJ2-5; 10 bases line up with TRBD2. V trimming: 5 bases; J trimming: 3 bases; junction bases outside the gene matches: 6. Germline V gene lookup returns CDR1 GTSNPN and CDR2 SVGIG (reference sequence). This CDR3 contains 14 residues. CDR3 sequence reads: CAWGSGRVEETQYF. In DNA, the CDR3 is TGTGCCTGGGGAAGCGGGAGGGTTGAAGAGACCCAGTACTTC.